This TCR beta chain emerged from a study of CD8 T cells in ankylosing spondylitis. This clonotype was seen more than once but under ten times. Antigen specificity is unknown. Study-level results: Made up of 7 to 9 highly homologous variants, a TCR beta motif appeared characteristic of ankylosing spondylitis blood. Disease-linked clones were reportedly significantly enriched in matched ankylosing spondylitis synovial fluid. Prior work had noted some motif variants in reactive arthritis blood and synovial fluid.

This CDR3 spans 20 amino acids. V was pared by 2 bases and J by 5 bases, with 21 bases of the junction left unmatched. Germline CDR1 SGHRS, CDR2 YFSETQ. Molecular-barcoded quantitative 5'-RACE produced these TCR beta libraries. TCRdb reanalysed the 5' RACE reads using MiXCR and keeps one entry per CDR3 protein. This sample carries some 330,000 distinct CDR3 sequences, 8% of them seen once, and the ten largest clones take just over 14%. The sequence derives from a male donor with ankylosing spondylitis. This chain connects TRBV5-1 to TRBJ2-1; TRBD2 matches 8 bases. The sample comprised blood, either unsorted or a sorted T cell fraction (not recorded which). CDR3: CASSLKSFIGSGRLDNEQFF. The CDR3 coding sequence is TGCGCCAGCAGCTTAAAATCATTTATCGGAAGCGGGAGACTCGACAATGAGCAGTTCTTC.